This paragraph covers one TCR beta chain sequence. The template was RNA from unsorted bulk tissue. The data were obtained in a study of tumor and adjacent non-tumor tissue in lung cancer. Germline loops: CDR1 SQVTM, CDR2 ANQGSEA. This CDR3 is built from 14 residues. Three rounds of nested PCR, following a modified ARM-PCR protocol, produced the TCRbeta library. TCRdb independently ran MiXCR on the multiplex PCR reads; one entry per CDR3 protein. The sample has fewer than 120,000 distinct CDR3 sequences; 84% are singletons. The sequenced sample was lung tumor tissue. This sequence originates from an older man with non-small cell lung cancer. V usage is TRBV29-1 and J usage is TRBJ2-2; perhaps TRBD2 as D (6 bases). The CDR3 region has the DNA TGCAGTGCTGACGTAGCGGCGGGCGCCGGGGAGCTGTTTTTT. Amino acid sequence: CSADVAAGAGELFF.